These 9 T cell receptor beta chains share one sample of origin, sequenced in a study of a mutant IDH1 vaccine in newly diagnosed glioma. The time point here: week 35, safety follow-up. Every vaccination contained 300 ug of the mutant IDH1 20-mer peptide and was paired with topical imiquimod. Assay used: immunoSEQ multiplex PCR; TCRdb lists only in-frame clones, some missing. The table records 60,000 to 65,000 clones, roughly 84% of them present only once. Their antigens are not known. The specimen comprised PBMCs, sampled from a glioma patient whose treatment included an IDH1 peptide vaccine. All receptors derive from a man younger than 45 with glioma.

This chain uses TRBV14 with TRBJ2-1; TRBD1 agrees at 8 bases. V trimming: 1 base; J trimming: 9 bases; junction bases outside the gene matches: 17. The CDR3 sequence is 18 residues long. Germline CDR1 reads SGHDN; CDR2 reads FVKESK. The CDR3 here is CASSQGLKRTGIGIEQFF. CDR3 nucleotides: TGTGCCAGCAGCCAAGGATTAAAAAGGACAGGGATTGGAATTGAGCAGTTCTTC.

The chain recombines TRBV19 with TRBJ1-5, with 9 bases that match TRBD1. CDR1 is LNHDA and CDR2 is SQIVND in the germline V gene (reference sequence). V trimming: 6 bases; J trimming: 9 bases; junction bases outside the gene matches: 9. The CDR3 is 14 amino acids. CDR3 sequence: CASRQGAGRAPQHF. CDR3 nucleotide sequence: TGTGCCAGTAGACAGGGGGCGGGTAGGGCGCCCCAGCATTTT.

The chain carries TRBV5-6 and TRBJ2-3; D unclear. Per germline, CDR1 SGHDT and CDR2 YYEEEE. Trimming stripped 3 bases from V and 4 bases from J, with 6 bases between. The CDR3 has 12 residues. In DNA, the CDR3 is TGTGCCAGCAGCTATAGGCCAGATACGCAGTATTTT. Translation: CASSYRPDTQYF. The whole variable domain, filled in from reference TRBV5-6 and TRBJ2-3, reads DAGVTQSPTHLIKTRGQQVTLRCSPKSGHDTVSWYQQALGQGPQFIFQYYEEEERQRGNFPDRFSGHQFPNYSSELNVNALLLGDSALYLCASSYRPDTQYFGPGTRLTVL.

This chain uses TRBV11-2 with TRBJ1-5; TRBD1 aligns across 8 bases. The CDR3 contains 15 residues. The J segment lost 5 bases and the V segment lost 1 base, leaving 4 bases of the junction unmatched. Germline V gene lookup returns CDR1 SGHAT and CDR2 FQNNGV. CDR3 in amino acids: CASSLATGGYQPQHF. The DNA for the CDR3 is TGTGCCAGCAGCTTAGCAACAGGGGGGTATCAGCCCCAGCATTTT.

This chain uses TRBV9 with TRBJ2-2; no firm D call. The CDR3 runs 17 residues. V lost 4 bases and J lost 0, with 16 bases in between. Per germline, CDR1 SGDLS and CDR2 YYNGEE. CDR3 in amino acids: CASSQPNGGTNTGELFF. The CDR3 coding sequence is TGTGCCAGCAGCCAGCCAAACGGTGGGACGAACACCGGGGAGCTGTTTTTT. Together with reference TRBV9 and TRBJ2-2, the CDR3 gives the full variable domain: DSGVTQTPKHLITATGQRVTLRCSPRSGDLSVYWYQQSLDQGLQFLIQYYNGEERAKGNILERFSAQQFPDLHSELNLSSLELGDSALYFCASSQPNGGTNTGELFFGEGSRLTVL.

The table lists this clone with a count of one. This chain connects TRBV5-1 to TRBJ2-3; 7 bases are a match to TRBD1. In germline, CDR1 is SGHRS, CDR2 YFSETQ. V was clipped by 4 bases and J by 2 bases; unmatched bases: 10. The length of the CDR3 is 16 residues. CDR3 region: CASSKGAPTPTDTQYF. CDR3 in DNA: TGCGCCAGCAGCAAGGGGGCCCCAACCCCCACAGATACGCAGTATTTT.

The chain combines TRBV28 with TRBJ1-5; TRBD1 agrees at 7 bases. This CDR3 contains 14 residues. With 5 bases clipped from V and 10 bases from J, the junction kept 11 bases outside the gene matches. Germline V gives CDR1 MDHEN, CDR2 SYDVKM. CDR3 in DNA: TGTGCCAGCAGTCGACAGGGCGGTATCAGCCCCCAGCATTTT. Translated: CASSRQGGISPQHF.

J is TRBJ1-5 and V is TRBV6-5; 9 positions match TRBD1. This CDR3 is built from 15 residues. The V and J ends lost 6 bases and 3 bases, in that order; junction bases with no gene match: 6. CDR1 and CDR2 (germline): MNHEY, SVGAGI. The CDR3 DNA sequence: TGTGCCAGCAGCTACGGGACAGGGAACAATCAGCCCCAGCATTTT. Protein sequence: CASSYGTGNNQPQHF.

The chain is built from TRBV6-5 and TRBJ2-7, with D possibly TRBD1 on 6 matching bases. Germline CDR1 and CDR2: MNHEY and SVGAGI. Between the trimmed V and J ends, which lost 6 bases and 2 bases, there was a span of 8 bases. CDR3 length equals 12 residues. The CDR3 sequence: CASRGDTYEQYF. DNA for the CDR3: TGTGCCAGCAGGGGGGACACCTACGAGCAGTACTTC.